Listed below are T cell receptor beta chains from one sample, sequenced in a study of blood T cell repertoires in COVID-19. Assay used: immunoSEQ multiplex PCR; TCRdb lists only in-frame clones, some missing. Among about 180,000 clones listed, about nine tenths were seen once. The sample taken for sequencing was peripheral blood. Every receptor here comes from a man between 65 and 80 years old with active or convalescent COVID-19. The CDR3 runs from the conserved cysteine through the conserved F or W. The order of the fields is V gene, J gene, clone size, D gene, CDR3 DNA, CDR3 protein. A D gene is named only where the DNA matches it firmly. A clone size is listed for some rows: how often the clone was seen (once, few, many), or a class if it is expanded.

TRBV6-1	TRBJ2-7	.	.	TGTGCCAGCAGTGAACGGGGGTCTTCCACCACCTACGAGCAGTACTTC	CASSERGSSTTYEQYF
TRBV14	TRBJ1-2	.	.	TGTGCCAGCAGCCAAAAACAGGGTGCTAACTATGGCTACACCTTC	CASSQKQGANYGYTF
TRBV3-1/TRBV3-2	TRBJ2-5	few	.	TGTGCCAGCAGCCCAAGAAGTCTGGGCCCGGGGGAGACCCAGTACTTC	CASSPRSLGPGETQYF
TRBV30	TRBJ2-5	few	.	TGTGCCTGGAGCCACAGTAGAACACTCCCTTCGTACCAAGAGACCCAGTACTTC	CAWSHSRTLPSYQETQYF
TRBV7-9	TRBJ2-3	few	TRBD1	TGTGCCAGCAGCATACGACAGGGGTCGTACACAGATACGCAGTATTTT	CASSIRQGSYTDTQYF
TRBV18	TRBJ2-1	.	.	TGTGCCAGCTCACCACAGGGAGCCGGGGGTTACAATGAGCAGTTCTTC	CASSPQGAGGYNEQFF
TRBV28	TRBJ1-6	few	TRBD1	TGTGCCAGCAGTGAAACCCGGACAGGGCATAATTCACCCCTCCACTTT	CASSETRTGHNSPLHF
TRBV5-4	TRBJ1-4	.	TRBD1	TGTGCCAGCAGCGCACCGGGACAGGGGGATGAAAAACTGTTTTTT	CASSAPGQGDEKLFF
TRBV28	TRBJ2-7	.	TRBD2	TGTGCCAGCAGGAGACTAGCGGATTCCTACGAGCAGTACTTC	CASRRLADSYEQYF
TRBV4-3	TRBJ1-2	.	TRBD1	TGCGCCAGCAGCCAAGGGGTGAGCCAGGGGGCAGGCTATGGCTACACCTTC	CASSQGVSQGAGYGYTF
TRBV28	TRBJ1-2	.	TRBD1	TGTGCCAGCAGCGAGACAGGGGATGGCTACACCTTC	CASSETGDGYTF
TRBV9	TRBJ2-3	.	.	TGTGCCAGCAGCGCTTACATTGAAGATACGCAGTATTTT	CASSAYIEDTQYF
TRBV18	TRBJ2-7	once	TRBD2	TGTGCCAGCTCATTCGGGGGGGGTTCCCACGAGCAGTACTTC	CASSFGGGSHEQYF
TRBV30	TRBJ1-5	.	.	TGTGCCTGGAGTACAGGGCCCAATCAGCCCCAGCATTTT	CAWSTGPNQPQHF
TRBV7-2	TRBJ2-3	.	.	TGTGCCAGCAGCGCCACGGTCGGGACGCAGTATTTT	CASSATVGTQYF
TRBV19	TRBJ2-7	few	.	TGTGCCAGTAGTATAGTCGGCGGACTCAACTCCTACGAGCAGTACTTC	CASSIVGGLNSYEQYF
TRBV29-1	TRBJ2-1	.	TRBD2	TGCAGCGTCCGGGACTACCAGCAGTTCTTC	CSVRDYQQFF
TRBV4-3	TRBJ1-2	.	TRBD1	TGCGCCAGCAGCCAAGGGGGGGACAGGGTTTACTATGGCTACACCTTC	CASSQGGDRVYYGYTF
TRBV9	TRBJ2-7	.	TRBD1	TGTGCCAGCAGCGCCCGTCAGGGGGCCGAGCAGTACTTC	CASSARQGAEQYF
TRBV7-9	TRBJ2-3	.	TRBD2	TGTGCCAGCAGCTTTGGAAGCGGGGTAGATACGCAGTATTTT	CASSFGSGVDTQYF
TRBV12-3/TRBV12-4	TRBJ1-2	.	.	TGTGCCAGCAGGTCCCGGGGTGTCTATGGCTACACCTTC	CASRSRGVYGYTF
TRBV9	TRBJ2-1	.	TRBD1	TGTGCCAGCAGCGAGGGACAGGGACACAATGAGCAGTTCTTC	CASSEGQGHNEQFF
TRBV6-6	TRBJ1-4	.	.	TGTGCCAGCAGTACTGGTCCAGGGGTACATGAAAAACTGTTTTTT	CASSTGPGVHEKLFF
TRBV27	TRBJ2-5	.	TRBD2	TGTGCCAGCAGTTTTTCCAGGGAGGGTCAAGAGACCCAGTACTTC	CASSFSREGQETQYF
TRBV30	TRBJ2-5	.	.	TGTGCCTGGAAAGATCGGTACCAAGAGACCCAGTACTTC	CAWKDRYQETQYF
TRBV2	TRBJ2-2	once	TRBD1	TGTGCCAGCAGAGGACAGGGGCCCACCGGGGAGCTGTTTTTT	CASRGQGPTGELFF
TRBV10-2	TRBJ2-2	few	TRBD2	TGCGCCAGCAGTGAGAGAAGTCCCCGACTAGCGGGAGCGATCGGGGAGCTGTTTTTT	CASSERSPRLAGAIGELFF
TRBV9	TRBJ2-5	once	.	TGTGCCAGCAGCGTAGGAGGGGAGACCCAGTACTTC	CASSVGGETQYF
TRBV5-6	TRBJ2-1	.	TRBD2	TGTGCCAGCAGCTTGAGGCCTAGCGGGGCTTACAATGAGCAGTTCTTC	CASSLRPSGAYNEQFF
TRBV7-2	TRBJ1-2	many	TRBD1	TGTGCCAGCAGCTTCAGGGGGGCTGGAACCTATGGCTACACCTTC	CASSFRGAGTYGYTF
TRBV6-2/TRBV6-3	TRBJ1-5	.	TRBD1	TGTGCCAGCAGTTCTGGGACAGGGGGATTATGGGCAAATCAGCCCCAGCATTTT	CASSSGTGGLWANQPQHF
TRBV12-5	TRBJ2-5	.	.	TGTGCTAGTGGTTCCTCAGGAAAAGAGACCCAGTACTTC	CASGSSGKETQYF
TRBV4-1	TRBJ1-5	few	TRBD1	TGCGCCAGCAGCCATGGACAGGGGAGGAAGAACAATCAGCCCCAGCATTTT	CASSHGQGRKNNQPQHF
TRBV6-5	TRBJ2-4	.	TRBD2	TGTGCCAGCAGTCCCGGCGGGAGGAAAAACATTCAGTACTTC	CASSPGGRKNIQYF
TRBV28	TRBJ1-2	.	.	TGTGCCAGCAGTTGGATCCGACTACTATCTGATGGCTACACCTTC	CASSWIRLLSDGYTF
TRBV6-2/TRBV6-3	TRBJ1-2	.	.	TGTGCCAGCAGTTATGGGGGCCGACGATATGGCTACACCTTC	CASSYGGRRYGYTF
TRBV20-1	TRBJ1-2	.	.	TGCAGTGCTAGTCCGGGGAGCTATGGCTACACCTTC	CSASPGSYGYTF
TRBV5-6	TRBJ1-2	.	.	TGTGCCAGTGACGACCGACAGAAACCCTATGGCTACACCTTC	CASDDRQKPYGYTF
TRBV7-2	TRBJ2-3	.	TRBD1	TGTGCCAGCAGCTTACATCGACAGGGAACCACAGATACGCAGTATTTT	CASSLHRQGTTDTQYF
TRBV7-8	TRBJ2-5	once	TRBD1	TGTGCCAGCAGCCGAAAGACAGGGGACCAAGAGACCCAGTACTTC	CASSRKTGDQETQYF
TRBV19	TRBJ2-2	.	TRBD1	TGTGCCACCTCAGGGGGCAGAACCACCGGGGAGCTGTTTTTT	CATSGGRTTGELFF
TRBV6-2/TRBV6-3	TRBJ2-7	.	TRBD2	TGTGCCAGCAGCCTCTTACTAGCGACCTACGAGCAGTACTTC	CASSLLLATYEQYF
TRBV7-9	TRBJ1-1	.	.	TGTGCCAGCAGCTTGAGGGACACCACGATAAGGAACACTGAAGCTTTCTTT	CASSLRDTTIRNTEAFF
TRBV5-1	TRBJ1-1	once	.	TGCGCCAGCAGCCCCTCGGCCGGGACTGAAGCTTTCTTT	CASSPSAGTEAFF
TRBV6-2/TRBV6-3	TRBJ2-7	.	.	TGTGCCAGCAGTCGGGACTTCTACGAGCAGTACTTC	CASSRDFYEQYF
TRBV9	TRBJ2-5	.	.	TGTGCCAGCAGCGTAGATTCGGGGTATCGAGAGACCCAGTACTTC	CASSVDSGYRETQYF
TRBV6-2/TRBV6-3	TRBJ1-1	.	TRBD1	TGTGCCAGCAGTCGCGGACAGGGGACGAACACTGAAGCTTTCTTT	CASSRGQGTNTEAFF
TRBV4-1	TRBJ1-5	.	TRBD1	TGCGCCAGCAGCCAGGCGGGACAGTCCAATCAGCCCCAGCATTTT	CASSQAGQSNQPQHF
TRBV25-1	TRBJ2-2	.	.	TGTGCCAGCAGTGAATACACAGCAATCACGAACACCGGGGAGCTGTTTTTT	CASSEYTAITNTGELFF
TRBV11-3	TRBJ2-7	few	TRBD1	TGTGCCAGCAGCCGGGACAGACTTTACGAGCAGTACTTC	CASSRDRLYEQYF
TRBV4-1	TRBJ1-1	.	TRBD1	TGCGCCAGCAGCCAAGATTCGTGGGACAGCATAATCGACGCTTTCTTT	CASSQDSWDSIIDAFF
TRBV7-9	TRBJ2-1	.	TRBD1	TGTGCCAGCAGCTTAGCCAGGGGACAGGGGGCAAATGAGCAGTTCTTC	CASSLARGQGANEQFF
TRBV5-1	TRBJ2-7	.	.	TGCGCCAGCAGCTTGATTAGCGGCAACTACGAGCAGTACTTC	CASSLISGNYEQYF
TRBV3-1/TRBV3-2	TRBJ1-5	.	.	TGTGCCAGCAGCCAAGTTGACTCCTATAGCAATCAGCCCCAGCATTTT	CASSQVDSYSNQPQHF
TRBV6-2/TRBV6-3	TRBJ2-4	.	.	TGTGCCAGCAGTTCCGAGTTGCTAGCGATAGCCAAAAACATTCAGTACTTC	CASSSELLAIAKNIQYF
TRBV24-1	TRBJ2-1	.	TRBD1	TGTGCCACCAGTGACCTCTCGGACAGGGCCTACAATGAGCAGTTCTTC	CATSDLSDRAYNEQFF
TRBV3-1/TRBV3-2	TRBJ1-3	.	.	TGTGCCAGCAGCCGAGGACAGCTTGGTAGCACCATATATTTT	CASSRGQLGSTIYF
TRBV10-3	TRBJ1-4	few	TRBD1	TGTGCCATCAGTGATCCGGTCTGGCAGGGACAGGTGAAACTGTTTTTT	CAISDPVWQGQVKLFF
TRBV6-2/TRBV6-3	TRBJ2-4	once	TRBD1	TGTGCCAGCAGCCCGACAGGGATTAGAAACATTCAGTACTTC	CASSPTGIRNIQYF